The source of this T cell receptor beta chain is a study of beta chain features in type 1 diabetes. The table lists this clone with a few counts. Its antigen is still unknown. The same CDR3 arises from other DNA sequences in this sample as well. The study reverse transcribed the entire isolated RNA, so it sequenced expressed TCRB transcripts. An average of approximately 4 million reads was obtained for naive, central memory and regulatory T cell samples. The method was immunoSEQ multiplex PCR; TCRdb's version includes in-frame clones alone and lacks a portion of them. The data show hundreds of thousands of clones, roughly 10% seen once. Between the trimmed V and J ends, which lost 0 bases and 4 bases, there was a span of 7 bases. The CDR3 has 13 residues. Germline V gene data show CDR1 as SGHTA and CDR2 as FQGNSA. Overall study findings and caveats: Naive, central memory and Treg TCRB repertoires appeared more alike in patients than in healthy donors. A moderate, significant TCRB CDR3 shortening appeared in type 1 diabetes across four CD4+ subsets.

It was via CD45RO/CCR7/CD25/CD127/CD95/CD27 that CD4+ naive, central memory, regulatory and stem cell-like memory cells were sorted. V usage is TRBV7-2 and J usage is TRBJ2-7; TRBD2 might be the D (6 bases). The sequenced sample consisted of naive CD4+ T cells from blood. The sequence came from a man in his thirties or forties with type 1 diabetes. The CDR3 protein is CASSLAGGYEQYF. The DNA of the CDR3 is TGTGCCAGCAGCTTAGCTGGGGGGTACGAGCAGTACTTC.